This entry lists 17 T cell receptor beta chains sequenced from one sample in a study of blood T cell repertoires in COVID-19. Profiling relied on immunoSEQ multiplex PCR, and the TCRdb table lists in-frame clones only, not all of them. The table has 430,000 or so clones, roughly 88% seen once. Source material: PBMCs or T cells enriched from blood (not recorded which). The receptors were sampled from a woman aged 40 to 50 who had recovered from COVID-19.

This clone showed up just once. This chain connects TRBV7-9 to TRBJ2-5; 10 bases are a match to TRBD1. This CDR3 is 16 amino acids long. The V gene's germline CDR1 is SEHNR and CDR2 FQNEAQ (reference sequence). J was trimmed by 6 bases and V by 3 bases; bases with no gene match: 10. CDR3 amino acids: CASSFSGTGEEKTQYF. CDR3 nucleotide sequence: TGTGCCAGCAGCTTCTCGGGGACAGGGGAAGAGAAGACCCAGTACTTC.

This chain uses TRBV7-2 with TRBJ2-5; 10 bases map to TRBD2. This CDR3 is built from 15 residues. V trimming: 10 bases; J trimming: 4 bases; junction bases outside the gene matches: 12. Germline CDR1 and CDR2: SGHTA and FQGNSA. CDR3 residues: CATSREAGGIETQYF. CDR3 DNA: TGTGCCACCAGTCGGGAAGCGGGAGGGATAGAGACCCAGTACTTC.

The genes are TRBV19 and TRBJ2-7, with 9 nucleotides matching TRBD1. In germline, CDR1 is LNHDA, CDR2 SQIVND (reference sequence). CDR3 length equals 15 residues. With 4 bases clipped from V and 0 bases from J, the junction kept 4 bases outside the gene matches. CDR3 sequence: CASSTTGGISYEQYF. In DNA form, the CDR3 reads TGTGCCAGTAGTACCACAGGGGGCATCTCCTACGAGCAGTACTTC.

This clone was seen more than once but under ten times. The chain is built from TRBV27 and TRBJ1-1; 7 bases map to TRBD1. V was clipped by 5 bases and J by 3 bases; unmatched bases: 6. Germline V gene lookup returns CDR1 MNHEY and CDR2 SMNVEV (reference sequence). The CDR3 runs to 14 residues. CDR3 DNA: TGTGCCAGCAGTCCGACAGGGTGGTACACTGAAGCTTTCTTT. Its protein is CASSPTGWYTEAFF.

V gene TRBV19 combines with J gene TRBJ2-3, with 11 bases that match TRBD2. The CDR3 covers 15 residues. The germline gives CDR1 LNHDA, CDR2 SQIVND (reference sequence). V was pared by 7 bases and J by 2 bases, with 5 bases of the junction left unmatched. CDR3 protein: CASTTSGSLTDTQYF. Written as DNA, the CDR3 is TGTGCCAGTACCACTAGCGGGAGTCTCACAGATACGCAGTATTTT.

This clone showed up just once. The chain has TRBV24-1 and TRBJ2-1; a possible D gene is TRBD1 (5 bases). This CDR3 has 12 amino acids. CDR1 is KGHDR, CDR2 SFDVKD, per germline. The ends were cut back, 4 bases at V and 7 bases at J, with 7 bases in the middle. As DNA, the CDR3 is TGTGCCACCAGTGACAGGACAAATGAGCAGTTCTTC. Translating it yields CATSDRTNEQFF.

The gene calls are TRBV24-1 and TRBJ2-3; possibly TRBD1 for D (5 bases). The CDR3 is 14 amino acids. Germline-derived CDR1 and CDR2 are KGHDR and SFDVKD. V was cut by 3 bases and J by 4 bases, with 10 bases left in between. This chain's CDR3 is CATSDAQESDTQYF. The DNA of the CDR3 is TGTGCCACCAGTGATGCACAGGAATCAGATACGCAGTATTTT.

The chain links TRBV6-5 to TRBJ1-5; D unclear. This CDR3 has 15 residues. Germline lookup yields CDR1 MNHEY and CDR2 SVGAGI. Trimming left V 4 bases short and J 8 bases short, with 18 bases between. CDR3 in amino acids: CASSWPNLVEEPQHF. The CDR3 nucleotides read TGTGCCAGCAGTTGGCCCAACCTGGTCGAAGAGCCCCAGCATTTT.

Written as DNA, the CDR3 is TGCGCCAGCAGCTTGGCAGATGAAACAGGGTCCTACGAGCAGTACTTC. Translated: CASSLADETGSYEQYF. The chain combines TRBV5-1 with TRBJ2-7; perhaps TRBD1 as D (6 bases). From germline, CDR1 is SGHRS and CDR2 YFSETQ. CDR3 size: 16 residues. V was trimmed by 0 bases and J by 1 base, leaving 14 bases between them.

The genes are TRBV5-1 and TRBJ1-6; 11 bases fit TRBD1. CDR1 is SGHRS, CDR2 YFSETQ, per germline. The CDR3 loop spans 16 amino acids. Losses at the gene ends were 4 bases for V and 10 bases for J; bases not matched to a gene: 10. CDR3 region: CASSRTGTGGRSPLHF. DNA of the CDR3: TGCGCCAGCAGCCGCACCGGGACAGGGGGTCGATCACCCCTCCACTTT. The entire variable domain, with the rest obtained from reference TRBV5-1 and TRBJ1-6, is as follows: KAGVTQTPRYLIKTRGQQVTLSCSPISGHRSVSWYQQTPGQGLQFLFEYFSETQRNKGNFPGRFSGRQFSNSRSEMNVSTLELGDSALYLCASSRTGTGGRSPLHFGNGTRLTVT.

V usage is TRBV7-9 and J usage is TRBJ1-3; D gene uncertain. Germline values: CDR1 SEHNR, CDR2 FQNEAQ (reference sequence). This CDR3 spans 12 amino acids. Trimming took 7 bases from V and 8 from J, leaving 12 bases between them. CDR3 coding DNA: TGTGCCAGCACCACGCGCGAGGACACCATATATTTT. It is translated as CASTTREDTIYF.

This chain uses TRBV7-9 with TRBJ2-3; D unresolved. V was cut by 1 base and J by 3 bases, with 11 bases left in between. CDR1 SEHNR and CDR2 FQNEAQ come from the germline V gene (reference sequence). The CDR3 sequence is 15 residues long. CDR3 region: CASSLEPRSTDTQYF. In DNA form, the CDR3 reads TGTGCCAGCAGCTTAGAACCTAGATCAACAGATACGCAGTATTTT.

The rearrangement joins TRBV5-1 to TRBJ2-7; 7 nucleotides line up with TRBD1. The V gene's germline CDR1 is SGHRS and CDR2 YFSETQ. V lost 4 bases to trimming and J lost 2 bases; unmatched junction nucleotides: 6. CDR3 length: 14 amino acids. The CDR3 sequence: CASSQGRGTYEQYF. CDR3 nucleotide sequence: TGCGCCAGCAGCCAAGGCAGGGGGACCTACGAGCAGTACTTC.

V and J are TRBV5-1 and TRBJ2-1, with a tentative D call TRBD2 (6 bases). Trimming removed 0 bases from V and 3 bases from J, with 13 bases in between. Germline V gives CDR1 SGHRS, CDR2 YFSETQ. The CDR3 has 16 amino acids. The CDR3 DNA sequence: TGCGCCAGCAGCTTGGCCCCGGGAGTAGTCTACAATGAGCAGTTCTTC. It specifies CASSLAPGVVYNEQFF.

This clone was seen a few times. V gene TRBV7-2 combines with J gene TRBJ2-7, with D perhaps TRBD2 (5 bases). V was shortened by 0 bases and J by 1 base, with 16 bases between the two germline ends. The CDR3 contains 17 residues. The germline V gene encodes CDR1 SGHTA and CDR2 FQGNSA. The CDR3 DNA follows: TGTGCCAGCAGCTTAGCAGGGCCTAGCACCATGTCCTACGAGCAGTACTTC. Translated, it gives CASSLAGPSTMSYEQYF.

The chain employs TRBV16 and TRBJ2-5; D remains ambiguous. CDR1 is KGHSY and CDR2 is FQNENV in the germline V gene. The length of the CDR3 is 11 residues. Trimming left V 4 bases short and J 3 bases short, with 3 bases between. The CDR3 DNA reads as TGTGCCAGCAGCCTCGAAGAGACCCAGTACTTC. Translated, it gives CASSLEETQYF.

CDR3 coding DNA: TGTGCCACCGAGTGGGGGGGCCCGGGACACTTCACCGGGGAGCTGTTTTTT. The encoded protein is CATEWGGPGHFTGELFF. This chain uses TRBV24-1 with TRBJ2-2; D may be TRBD2 (7 bases). The germline V gene has CDR1 KGHDR and CDR2 SFDVKD. V was clipped by 9 bases and J by 4 bases, with 23 bases between them. The CDR3 totals 17 residues.